Listed below are T cell receptor beta chains from one sample, sequenced in a study of blood T cell repertoires in COVID-19. Sequencing used immunoSEQ multiplex PCR; TCRdb keeps in-frame clones, though not all of them. The data hold roughly 250,000 clones, with around 90% observed a single time. Material: peripheral blood. These receptor sequences come from a man younger than 45 with COVID-19, enrolled during active disease. The conserved cysteine and the conserved F or W are not part of the CDR3 here.

V gene: TRBV29-1
CDR3 length: 10
J gene: TRBJ1-5
CDR3 protein: SAGQGNQPQH

V gene: TRBV6-5
CDR3 length: 13
J gene: TRBJ2-3
CDR3 protein: ASSYSGRSTDTQY

V gene: TRBV5-4
CDR3 length: 13
J gene: TRBJ2-1
CDR3 protein: ASSFRQGGYNEQF

V gene: TRBV2
CDR3 length: 12
J gene: TRBJ1-2
CDR3 protein: ASRRTGTNYGYT

V gene: TRBV6-1
CDR3 length: 14
J gene: TRBJ1-2
CDR3 protein: ASSELNRERIYGYT

V gene: TRBV4-2
CDR3 length: 13
J gene: TRBJ2-5
CDR3 protein: ASSQDRGAGETQY

V gene: TRBV27
CDR3 length: 15
J gene: TRBJ2-1
CDR3 protein: ASSYLPGLAANNEQF

V gene: TRBV5-6
CDR3 length: 13
J gene: TRBJ2-3
CDR3 protein: ASSFLAGGLNTQY

V gene: TRBV4-1
CDR3 length: 14
J gene: TRBJ2-7
CDR3 protein: ASSQEGGQSSYEQY

V gene: TRBV7-3
CDR3 length: 11
J gene: TRBJ2-7
CDR3 protein: ASSLGGNYEQY

V gene: TRBV7-9
CDR3 length: 15
J gene: TRBJ2-5
CDR3 protein: ASSLPGSRDWLETQY

V gene: TRBV6-5
CDR3 length: 11
J gene: TRBJ1-1
CDR3 protein: ASKVSLNTEAF

V gene: TRBV19
CDR3 length: 11
J gene: TRBJ1-5
CDR3 protein: ASSQGARQPQH

V gene: TRBV19
CDR3 length: 14
J gene: TRBJ1-5
CDR3 protein: ASRGRGQGGLQPQH

V gene: TRBV15
CDR3 length: 14
J gene: TRBJ1-5
CDR3 protein: ATSKGQGSSNQPQH